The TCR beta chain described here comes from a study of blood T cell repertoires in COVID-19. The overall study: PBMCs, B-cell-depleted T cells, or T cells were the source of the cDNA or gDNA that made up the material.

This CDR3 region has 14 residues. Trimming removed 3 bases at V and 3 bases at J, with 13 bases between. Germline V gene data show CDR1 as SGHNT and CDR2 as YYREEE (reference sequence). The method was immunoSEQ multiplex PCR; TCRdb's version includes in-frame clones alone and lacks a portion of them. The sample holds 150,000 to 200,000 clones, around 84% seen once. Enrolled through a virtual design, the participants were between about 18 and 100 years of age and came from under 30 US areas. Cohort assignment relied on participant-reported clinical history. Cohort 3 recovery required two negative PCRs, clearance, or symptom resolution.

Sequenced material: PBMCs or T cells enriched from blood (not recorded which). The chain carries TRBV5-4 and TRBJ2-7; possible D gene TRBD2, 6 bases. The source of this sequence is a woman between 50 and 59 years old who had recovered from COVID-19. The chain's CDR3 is CASSWDGRIYEQYF. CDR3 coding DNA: TGTGCCAGCAGCTGGGACGGGAGAATCTACGAGCAGTACTTC.